The 31 T cell receptor beta chains listed next were all sequenced from one sample in a study of human T cells and chemical hapten exposure. One entry per CDR3 protein, called by TCRdb with MiXCR from the RACE reads. The data contain a few hundred thousand distinct CDR3 sequences, 5.5% of them singletons. Time point described: pre-sensitization, week 0. The sample's treatment: therapeutic diphenylcyclopropenone sensitization with weekly scalp DPC. The specimen was whole blood, collected in connection with sensitization to the hapten diphenylcyclopropenone (DPC). Receptors were obtained from a woman under 30 with alopecia areata. Some clones in this sample may be carry-over from other donors' samples.

This clonotype was seen a few times. V and J are TRBV18 and TRBJ2-7, with D possibly TRBD1 on 5 matching bases. Trimming removed 2 bases at V and 3 bases at J, with 17 bases between. Germline V gives CDR1 KGHSH, CDR2 LQKENI. The CDR3 length is 16 residues. CDR3 bases: TGTGCCAGCTCACCAAGCTCGGGCAGGGTCAACTACGAGCAGTACTTC. Its protein product is CASSPSSGRVNYEQYF.

The CDR3, as DNA: TGTGCCAGCAGCTTCATATTCAGGGGAAATTCACCCCTCCACTTT. Translated: CASSFIFRGNSPLHF. This sequence joins TRBV7-9 and TRBJ1-6; tentative D call: TRBD1 (6 bases). Trimming cost V 3 bases and J 7 bases, with 13 bases left between them. Germline loops: CDR1 SEHNR, CDR2 FQNEAQ (reference sequence). The CDR3 has 15 amino acids.

This clonotype was seen repeatedly, ten times or more. The chain has TRBV12-3 or TRBV12-4 and TRBJ2-3; no clear D gene. The V gene lost 5 bases and the J gene lost 0 bases, with 9 bases spanning the gap. The CDR3 extends over 14 amino acids. The CDR3 here is CASSPQESTDTQYF. The CDR3 nucleotides read TGTGCCAGCAGTCCCCAGGAGAGCACAGATACGCAGTATTTT.

This clonotype showed up many times. The chain uses TRBV6-5 and TRBJ1-1; possible D gene TRBD1, 6 bases. The germline gives CDR1 MNHEY, CDR2 SVGAGI. This CDR3 has 13 amino acids. V was clipped by 4 bases and J by 6 bases, with 12 bases between them. For the CDR3, the DNA is TGTGCCAGCAGTTTCCGACAGGTCTCTGAAGCTTTCTTT. Its translation is CASSFRQVSEAFF.

This clonotype was counted ten times or more. This rearrangement joins TRBV7-2 to TRBJ2-6; D possibly corresponds to TRBD1 (6 bases). V lost 6 bases, J lost 2 bases, and 17 bases lay in between. The germline V gene encodes CDR1 SGHTA and CDR2 FQGNSA. There are 17 residues in the CDR3. The CDR3 loop is CASRVSYREPGANVLTF. Here the CDR3 DNA reads TGTGCCAGCAGGGTTTCGTACAGGGAACCTGGGGCCAACGTCCTGACTTTC.

There are many counts of this clonotype. The chain links TRBV4-2 to TRBJ2-3, with 12 bases lining up with TRBD2. The CDR3 length is 18 residues. Germline CDR1 is LGHNA and CDR2 is YNFKEQ. V lost 2 bases and J lost 4; bases outside the gene matches: 10. Written as DNA, the CDR3 is TGTGCCAGCAGCCAATCACTAGCGGGGGGCCTCCGCGCAGATACGCAGTATTTT. It yields the protein CASSQSLAGGLRADTQYF.

This clonotype occurred many times. The chain is built from TRBV9 and TRBJ1-5, with D hard to call. Germline V CDR1 and CDR2: SGDLS, YYNGEE. V was trimmed by 0 bases and J by 9 bases, leaving 10 bases between them. The CDR3 totals 13 residues. The CDR3 reads CASSVATGRPQHF. The DNA of the CDR3 is TGTGCCAGCAGCGTAGCTACCGGCCGGCCCCAGCATTTT.

At least ten counts were recorded for this clonotype. The chain couples TRBV6-2 or TRBV6-3 to TRBJ1-5, with a tentative D call TRBD1 (6 bases). Trimming took off 7 bases at V and 4 bases at J, with 14 bases between the two ends. This CDR3 is built from 14 residues. The germline V gene encodes CDR1 MNHEY and CDR2 SVGEGT. Here the CDR3 DNA reads TGTGCCAGCAATCAGGGGAATCGGAATCAGCCCCAGCATTTT. This gives the protein CASNQGNRNQPQHF.

This clonotype was seen a few times. This chain joins TRBV9 and TRBJ2-3; TRBD1 might be the D (6 bases). The CDR3 covers 17 residues. V lost 2 bases to trimming and J lost 3 bases, with 19 bases between them. Germline V lookup: CDR1 SGDLS, CDR2 YYNGEE. This CDR3 reads CASSVGRGGSRTDTQYF. The CDR3 DNA follows: TGTGCCAGCAGCGTCGGCAGGGGCGGGTCGCGGACAGATACGCAGTATTTT.

This clonotype was observed many times. V gene TRBV6-5 combines with J gene TRBJ1-1; possibly TRBD1 for D (5 bases). V lost 0 bases, J lost 0 bases, and 8 bases lay in between. From germline, CDR1 is MNHEY and CDR2 SVGAGI. The CDR3 contains 15 residues. The chain's CDR3 is CASSYSKQVNTEAFF. The CDR3 DNA follows: TGTGCCAGCAGTTACTCAAAACAGGTGAACACTGAAGCTTTCTTT.

This clonotype has at least ten counts. The gene calls are TRBV6-5 and TRBJ2-6; 9 bases fit TRBD1. The V segment lost 8 bases and the J segment 0 bases; nucleotides outside the gene matches: 5. Germline V lookup: CDR1 MNHEY, CDR2 SVGAGI. This CDR3 is 16 amino acids long. CDR3: CASHDRGFSGANVLTF. CDR3 coding DNA: TGTGCCAGCCACGACAGGGGGTTCTCTGGGGCCAACGTCCTGACTTTC.

This clonotype occurred many times. V usage is TRBV6-5 and J usage is TRBJ1-3, with a possible D match to TRBD1 (6 bases). V gave up 8 bases and J gave up 6 bases, with 14 bases separating them. The CDR3 is 13 amino acids. The germline CDR1 and CDR2 sequences are MNHEY and SVGAGI. CDR3 bases: TGTGCCAGCCGTGGAGGGGGAGCAAACACCATATATTTT. Translating it yields CASRGGGANTIYF.

V gene TRBV9 combines with J gene TRBJ2-4; TRBD1 matches at 8 bases. The CDR3 is 19 amino acids. J lost 4 bases, V lost 2 bases, and 17 bases had no gene match. The V gene's germline CDR1 is SGDLS and CDR2 YYNGEE. The CDR3 DNA reads as TGTGCCAGCAGCGTGAATTTTGGACAGGGCAGAGACGGGAAAAACATTCAGTACTTC. Protein sequence: CASSVNFGQGRDGKNIQYF.

The CDR3 loop is CASSPGGGPTDTQYF. As DNA, the CDR3 is TGTGCCAGCAGTCCGGGCGGCGGCCCCACAGATACGCAGTATTTT. The chain recombines TRBV7-9 with TRBJ2-3; D remains unclear. The V gene lost 6 bases and the J gene lost 2 bases, with 15 bases spanning the gap. Germline V gene lookup returns CDR1 SEHNR and CDR2 FQNEAQ (reference sequence). The CDR3 is 15 residues long.

This clonotype was seen a handful of times. The chain joins TRBV18 to TRBJ2-1, with D perhaps matching TRBD2 (6 bases). This CDR3 is 14 amino acids long. Looked up from germline, CDR1 is KGHSH and CDR2 is LQKENI. The V gene lost 4 bases and the J gene lost 5 bases, with 12 bases spanning the gap. The CDR3 DNA is TGTGCCAGCTCACGACGGGGGAGGAACAATGAGCAGTTCTTC. It specifies CASSRRGRNNEQFF. Full variable domain (rest looked up from reference TRBV18 and TRBJ2-1): NAGVMQNPRHLVRRRGQEARLRCSPMKGHSHVYWYRQLPEEGLKFMVYLQKENIIDESGMPKERFSAEFPKEGPSILRIQQVVRGDSAAYFCASSRRGRNNEQFFGPGTRLTVL.

The rearrangement links TRBV6-5 to TRBJ2-1; no reliable D call. Trimming pared 0 bases from V and 10 bases from J, leaving 10 bases between. The CDR3 is 13 amino acids. Per the germline V gene, CDR1 is MNHEY and CDR2 is SVGAGI. The CDR3 here is CASSYSVATEQFF. CDR3 DNA: TGTGCCAGCAGTTACTCGGTAGCAACCGAGCAGTTCTTC.

Ten or more counts support this clonotype. The J gene is TRBJ2-3, the V gene TRBV28; 12 positions agree with TRBD2. The CDR3 is 18 amino acids. Unmatched junction bases numbered 14, after V lost 6 bases and J lost 4 bases. Germline CDR1 is MDHEN and CDR2 is SYDVKM. The CDR3 nucleotides read TGTGCCAGCAGCGCGAGGGCTAGCGGGGGGGCTAGCGCAGATACGCAGTATTTT. Encoded protein: CASSARASGGASADTQYF.

This clonotype has at least ten counts. This rearrangement joins TRBV13 to TRBJ2-1, with TRBD1 matching over 9 bases. The V gene end was trimmed by 5 bases and the J gene end by 5 bases; junction bases not matched to a gene: 7. CDR1 is PRHDT and CDR2 is FYEKMQ in the germline V gene (reference sequence). CDR3 length: 15 amino acids. CDR3 in DNA: TGTGCCAGCAGCACCGGGACAGGGTATGACAATGAGCAGTTCTTC. Translated, it gives CASSTGTGYDNEQFF. Based on the CDR3 plus reference TRBV13 and TRBJ2-1, the full variable domain is AAGVIQSPRHLIKEKRETATLKCYPIPRHDTVYWYQQGPGQDPQFLISFYEKMQSDKGSIPDRFSAQQFSDYHSELNMSSLELGDSALYFCASSTGTGYDNEQFFGPGTRLTVL.

In this sample, this clonotype turned up many times. V is TRBV12-5 and J is TRBJ1-3; no clear D gene. V was cut by 6 bases and J by 4 bases, with 7 bases left in between. This CDR3 comprises 12 residues. CDR1 LGHNT and CDR2 FRNRAP come from the germline V gene. CDR3 sequence (DNA): TGTGCTAGTGGAACAACAGGAAACACCATATATTTT. As protein: CASGTTGNTIYF. Combining the CDR3 with reference TRBV12-5 and TRBJ1-3 gives the whole variable domain DARVTQTPRHKVTEMGQEVTMRCQPILGHNTVFWYRQTMMQGLELLAYFRNRAPLDDSGMPKDRFSAEMPDATLATLKIQPSEPRDSAVYFCASGTTGNTIYFGEGSWLTVV.

This clonotype came up a few times. The V call is TRBV7-2, the J call TRBJ1-6; TRBD1 aligns across 10 bases. Losses at the gene ends were 3 bases for V and 9 bases for J; bases not matched to a gene: 5. The CDR3 runs 15 residues. Germline V gives CDR1 SGHTA, CDR2 FQGNSA. CDR3 loop: CASSFVWTGGSPLHF. The CDR3 nucleotides read TGTGCCAGCAGCTTTGTGTGGACAGGGGGTTCACCCCTCCACTTT.

This clonotype was counted ten times or more. This chain joins TRBV4-3 and TRBJ1-1; D unclear. The germline V gene encodes CDR1 LGHNA and CDR2 YSLEER. The CDR3 is 18 amino acids. Trimming left V 0 bases short and J 0 bases short, with 17 bases between. The DNA of the CDR3 is TGCGCCAGCAGCCAAGATCAAAGCTCGGCCATTGTGAACACTGAAGCTTTCTTT. It is translated as CASSQDQSSAIVNTEAFF.

CDR3 DNA sequence: TGTGCCAGCAGCTTGGGCAATGGACCCCTCCACTTT. Protein product: CASSLGNGPLHF. This chain joins TRBV5-6 and TRBJ1-6; unclear D gene. The germline V gene has CDR1 SGHDT and CDR2 YYEEEE. The CDR3 runs 12 residues. Trimming stripped 0 bases from V and 12 bases from J, with 7 bases between. The whole variable domain, filled in from reference TRBV5-6 and TRBJ1-6, reads DAGVTQSPTHLIKTRGQQVTLRCSPKSGHDTVSWYQQALGQGPQFIFQYYEEEERQRGNFPDRFSGHQFPNYSSELNVNALLLGDSALYLCASSLGNGPLHFGNGTRLTVT.

The chain employs TRBV10-3 and TRBJ1-1; D unresolved. V was clipped by 3 bases and J by 2 bases, with 7 bases between them. The CDR3 spans 13 residues. Per the germline V gene, CDR1 is ENHRY and CDR2 is SYGVKD. The CDR3 DNA reads as TGTGCCATCAGTGAACGGAGCAACACTGAAGCTTTCTTT. It specifies CAISERSNTEAFF.

The J gene is TRBJ1-2, the V gene TRBV6-5, with TRBD1 identical over 9 bases. This CDR3 region has 17 residues. With 0 bases clipped from V and 8 bases from J, the junction kept 13 bases outside the gene matches. Germline CDR1 reads MNHEY; CDR2 reads SVGAGI. CDR3 loop: CASSYSGTGSFLGGYTF. In DNA, the CDR3 is TGTGCCAGCAGTTACTCCGGGACAGGGTCATTTTTGGGCGGCTACACCTTC.

The genes are TRBV9 and TRBJ2-3, with a weak D call TRBD2 (5 bases). The CDR3 is 13 amino acids. Trimming stripped 5 bases from V and 4 bases from J, with 11 bases between. CDR1 and CDR2 from the germline V gene are SGDLS and YYNGEE. The CDR3 sequence is CASSPDGADTQYF. CDR3 in DNA: TGTGCCAGCAGTCCCGACGGGGCAGATACGCAGTATTTT.

This clonotype was observed many times. The chain employs TRBV7-3 and TRBJ2-3, with 16 bases identical to TRBD2. Trimming cost V 4 bases and J 4 bases; bases outside gene matches: 2. The germline CDR1 and CDR2 sequences are SGHTA and FQGTGA. This CDR3 contains 16 residues. The CDR3 is CASSYGTSGGADTQYF. The DNA of the CDR3 is TGTGCCAGCAGCTATGGGACTAGCGGGGGGGCAGATACGCAGTATTTT.

This clonotype was counted many times. J is TRBJ2-6 and V is TRBV2, with TRBD1 identical over 7 bases. Germline values: CDR1 SNHLY, CDR2 FYNNEI. There are 15 residues in the CDR3. Trimming took 6 bases from V and 2 from J; bases not matched to a gene: 4. In DNA form, the CDR3 reads TGTGCCAGCAGCTTAGACAGGGCTGGGGCCAACGTCCTGACTTTC. Translation gives CASSLDRAGANVLTF.

This clonotype was observed many times. V and J are TRBV11-2 and TRBJ2-1; possible D gene TRBD1, 6 bases. Germline V gene lookup returns CDR1 SGHAT and CDR2 FQNNGV. V was clipped by 0 bases and J by 6 bases, with 18 bases between them. The CDR3 contains 17 residues. DNA of the CDR3: TGTGCCAGCAGCTTAGAAGGGACAAATAGTCCTTTCAATGAGCAGTTCTTC. This translates into CASSLEGTNSPFNEQFF. The full variable domain, completed using reference TRBV11-2 and TRBJ2-1, is EAGVAQSPRYKIIEKRQSVAFWCNPISGHATLYWYQQILGQGPKLLIQFQNNGVVDDSQLPKDRFSAERLKGVDSTLKIQPAKLEDSAVYLCASSLEGTNSPFNEQFFGPGTRLTVL.

The rearrangement joins TRBV2 to TRBJ1-5; no clear D. Trimming took 3 bases from V and 3 from J, leaving 3 bases between them. The CDR3 is 12 residues long. Germline assignment: CDR1 SNHLY and CDR2 FYNNEI. CDR3 nucleotide sequence: TGTGCCAGCAGTGAGGACAATCAGCCCCAGCATTTT. Translated, it gives CASSEDNQPQHF.

This clonotype was observed a few times. The CDR3 DNA sequence: TGTGCCAGCAAGGGGTCAACTACTTCTGAAGCTTTCTTT. Residues: CASKGSTTSEAFF. This chain uses TRBV6-2 or TRBV6-3 with TRBJ1-1, with D possibly being TRBD1 (5 bases). The CDR3 covers 13 residues. With 7 bases removed from V and 6 bases from J, the gap between germline ends came to 15 bases. Germline CDR1 reads MNHEY; CDR2 reads SVGEGT.

The CDR3 DNA follows: TGTGCCAGCAGCCAAGGCTTAGTGAAGGGGGTGGGGGAGCAGTACTTC. As protein: CASSQGLVKGVGEQYF. The genes are TRBV4-2 and TRBJ2-7; perhaps TRBD1 as D (6 bases). V lost 1 base and J lost 7, with 20 bases in between. The length of the CDR3 is 16 residues. Looked up from germline, CDR1 is LGHNA and CDR2 is YNFKEQ.